This entry lists 24 T cell receptor beta chains sequenced from one sample in a study of CD8 T cells in ankylosing spondylitis. Whole-study findings and limits: A TCR beta motif of eight highly homologous variants appeared characteristic of ankylosing spondylitis blood.

TCRdb independently ran MiXCR on the 5' RACE reads; one entry per CDR3 protein. Of 500,000 to 550,000 distinct CDR3 sequences listed, 10% to 15% were seen once; the top ten hold about 6.8%. For these receptors, no antigen is known. Sequencing input: blood, either unsorted or a sorted T cell fraction (not recorded which). The receptors derive from a male donor with ankylosing spondylitis.

The chain joins TRBV20-1 to TRBJ1-1, with D possibly matching TRBD1 (6 bases). V was shortened by 3 bases and J by 4 bases, with 12 bases between the two germline ends. The CDR3 runs 13 residues. Germline CDR1 DFQATT, CDR2 SNEGSKA (reference sequence). CDR3 amino acids: CSASRTGFTEAFF. In DNA, the CDR3 is TGCAGTGCTAGTCGAACAGGGTTCACTGAAGCTTTCTTT.

The table lists this clonotype with a few counts. V usage is TRBV10-3 and J usage is TRBJ1-2; D is uncertain. Germline V CDR1 and CDR2: ENHRY, SYGVKD. The length of the CDR3 is 15 residues. V lost 2 bases and J 5 bases, leaving 15 bases between the germline ends. CDR3 residues: CAISEPGWAVYGYTF. In DNA form, the CDR3 reads TGTGCCATCAGTGAGCCCGGATGGGCGGTTTATGGCTACACCTTC.

This rearrangement joins TRBV29-1 to TRBJ2-3; 10 nucleotides match TRBD1. Germline values: CDR1 SQVTM, CDR2 ANQGSEA. V dropped 7 bases and J dropped 2; count of bases not matched to a gene: 6. This CDR3 is 14 amino acids long. DNA for the CDR3: TGCAGCGCTAGGACAGGGGGTTCCACAGATACGCAGTATTTT. Translating gives CSARTGGSTDTQYF.

The CDR3: CSARPRGRDTEAFF. The CDR3 nucleotides are TGCAGTGCTAGACCCCGGGGCAGGGACACTGAAGCTTTCTTT. The chain links TRBV20-1 to TRBJ1-1; tentative D call: TRBD1 (5 bases). Trimming shortened V by 2 bases and J by 3 bases, and 13 bases separated the two germline ends. The CDR3 loop spans 14 amino acids. The germline V gene has CDR1 DFQATT and CDR2 SNEGSKA (reference sequence).

This clonotype was seen a handful of times. The chain carries TRBV11-2 and TRBJ2-3; 8 nucleotides align to TRBD1. The CDR3 contains 18 residues. Trimming cost V 1 base and J 0 bases; bases outside gene matches: 9. CDR1 and CDR2 from the germline V gene are SGHAT and FQNNGV. The CDR3 bases are TGTGCCAGCAGCTTAGTCACCCGGACAGGGACTAGCACAGATACGCAGTATTTT. Its translation: CASSLVTRTGTSTDTQYF.

This clonotype showed up just a few times. V and J are TRBV5-1 and TRBJ2-1; the D gene is possibly TRBD2 (5 bases). V gave up 3 bases and J gave up 4 bases, with 11 bases separating them. The CDR3 extends over 14 amino acids. Germline V CDR1 and CDR2: SGHRS, YFSETQ. The CDR3 sequence: CASSSSPGYNEQFF. In nucleotides, the CDR3 is TGCGCCAGCAGCTCCTCACCGGGATACAATGAGCAGTTCTTC.

The sample holds a few counts of this clonotype. This chain uses TRBV7-9 with TRBJ2-7; D remains unclear. The germline V gene encodes CDR1 SEHNR and CDR2 FQNEAQ (reference sequence). Trimming left V 1 base short and J 5 bases short, with 9 bases between. The CDR3 has 13 residues. The CDR3 region is CASSLGGVDEQYV. Here the CDR3 DNA reads TGTGCCAGCAGCTTAGGGGGTGTGGACGAGCAGTACGTC.

This clonotype has only a few counts. The V call is TRBV20-1, the J call TRBJ2-3; weak D call: TRBD1 (5 bases). The germline V and J ends were trimmed by 6 bases and 1 base, with 14 bases remaining between them. The CDR3 extends over 14 amino acids. Germline V gives CDR1 DFQATT, CDR2 SNEGSKA (reference sequence). This chain's CDR3 is CSAGEGPRTDTQYF. The CDR3 nucleotides read TGCAGTGCAGGGGAAGGTCCCCGCACAGATACGCAGTATTTT.

J is TRBJ2-1 and V is TRBV20-1, with a weak D call TRBD1 (7 bases). The germline CDR1 and CDR2 sequences are DFQATT and SNEGSKA (reference sequence). The CDR3 is 14 residues long. The V end lost 5 bases, the J end lost 5 bases, and 16 bases lay between the germline ends. The CDR3 sequence is CSAGLSGGNNEQFF. The CDR3 nucleotides are TGCAGTGCTGGACTATCAGGGGGAAACAATGAGCAGTTCTTC.

This clonotype was picked up many times. The J gene is TRBJ1-5, the V gene TRBV12-3 or TRBV12-4; TRBD1 matches at 7 bases. V shed 6 bases and J 7 bases; nucleotides not matched to a gene: 12. This CDR3 has 15 residues. CDR3 residues: CASRRRGSGTQPQHF. The CDR3 nucleotides are TGTGCCAGCAGACGCAGGGGGTCCGGAACACAGCCCCAGCATTTT.

The sample holds a few counts of this clonotype. This chain links TRBV9 with TRBJ2-2, with 7 bases fitting TRBD2. CDR1 is SGDLS and CDR2 is YYNGEE in the germline V gene. V trimming: 1 base; J trimming: 1 base; junction bases outside the gene matches: 4. The length of the CDR3 is 16 residues. The CDR3 protein is CASSVRLAVNTGELFF. CDR3 nucleotides: TGTGCCAGCAGCGTACGGCTAGCGGTGAACACCGGGGAGCTGTTTTTT.

The chain joins TRBV20-1 to TRBJ2-7, with 11 nucleotides matching TRBD2. Trimming cost V 6 bases and J 4 bases; bases outside gene matches: 17. The CDR3 sequence is 17 residues long. Germline CDR1 reads DFQATT; CDR2 reads SNEGSKA (reference sequence). The CDR3 loop is CSAPYPSGRLVQYEQYF. In DNA, the CDR3 is TGCAGTGCCCCCTATCCTAGCGGGAGGCTAGTTCAGTACGAGCAGTACTTC.

The rearrangement links TRBV20-1 to TRBJ2-5; D is tentatively TRBD1 or TRBD2 (6 bases each). This CDR3 spans 13 amino acids. V was trimmed by 2 bases and J by 9 bases, leaving 16 bases between them. The germline V gene encodes CDR1 DFQATT and CDR2 SNEGSKA (reference sequence). CDR3 loop: CSARRGDEIPQYF. CDR3 DNA: TGCAGTGCTAGAAGGGGGGATGAGATACCCCAGTACTTC.

At least ten counts were recorded for this clonotype. The gene calls are TRBV20-1 and TRBJ2-2; possible D gene TRBD2, 6 bases. This CDR3 has 15 amino acids. Deletions cut 5 bases from V and 1 base from J, with 14 bases between. Germline loops: CDR1 DFQATT, CDR2 SNEGSKA (reference sequence). CDR3 protein: CSARRSGLNTGELFF. The CDR3 nucleotides read TGCAGTGCTCGAAGGAGCGGGCTGAACACCGGGGAGCTGTTTTTT.

The V call is TRBV19, the J call TRBJ1-1; D is undetermined. V was shortened by 3 bases and J by 1 base, with 6 bases between the two germline ends. The V gene's germline CDR1 is LNHDA and CDR2 SQIVND (reference sequence). CDR3 length: 13 amino acids. For the CDR3, the DNA is TGTGCCAGTAGTATCAGAGCGAACACTGAAGCTTTCTTT. This translates into CASSIRANTEAFF.

V usage is TRBV12-3 or TRBV12-4 and J usage is TRBJ2-2; D unclear. The CDR3 totals 13 residues. V lost 4 bases, J lost 5 bases, and 8 bases lay in between. The CDR3 bases are TGTGCCAGCAGTTCCTGGGAAACCGGGGAGCTGTTTTTT. It codes for CASSSWETGELFF.

This clonotype was observed at least ten times. This sequence joins TRBV29-1 and TRBJ2-1; possibly TRBD2 for D (5 bases). The germline V gene encodes CDR1 SQVTM and CDR2 ANQGSEA. V was trimmed by 1 base and J by 6 bases, leaving 13 bases between them. CDR3 length: 14 residues. The CDR3 sequence is CSVEAVRGPNEQFF. Written as DNA, the CDR3 is TGCAGCGTTGAAGCTGTTCGAGGGCCCAATGAGCAGTTCTTC.

The rearrangement links TRBV11-2 to TRBJ1-3, with 7 bases lining up with TRBD1. Germline CDR1 is SGHAT and CDR2 is FQNNGV. Trimming at V came to 4 bases and at J to 6 bases, leaving 9 bases not matched to a gene. The CDR3 totals 15 residues. DNA of the CDR3: TGTGCCAGCAGCTCCATTGGGACAGCAGAAAACACCATATATTTT. This codes for CASSSIGTAENTIYF.

This clonotype came up a few times. The rearrangement links TRBV13 to TRBJ2-7; 13 bases agree with TRBD2. V lost 5 bases, J lost 6 bases, and 7 bases stayed unmatched. The germline V gene has CDR1 PRHDT and CDR2 FYEKMQ (reference sequence). CDR3 size: 15 residues. The CDR3: CASSPGLAGALEQYF. DNA of the CDR3: TGTGCCAGCAGCCCAGGACTAGCGGGAGCTCTCGAGCAGTACTTC.

Of note for this clonotype: A much larger clone is a single base away; this may be a read error. The chain recombines TRBV3-1 with TRBJ1-2; D not resolved. Germline V gene sequence: CDR1 LGHDT, CDR2 YNNKEL (reference sequence). The V end lost 0 bases, the J end lost 4 bases, and 3 bases lay between the germline ends. The CDR3 totals 12 residues. Here the CDR3 DNA reads TGTGCCAGCAGCCAAGAGGTCTATGGCTACACCTTC. This gives the protein CASSQEVYGYTF.

Many counts were recorded for this clonotype. This chain connects TRBV12-3 or TRBV12-4 to TRBJ2-2, with 9 bases lining up with TRBD2. V was pared by 6 bases and J by 6 bases, with 11 bases of the junction left unmatched. The CDR3 spans 16 residues. In nucleotides, the CDR3 is TGTGCCAGCAGCCCATGGACTAGCGTAGGGTCCGGGGAGCTGTTTTTT. Residues: CASSPWTSVGSGELFF.

This clonotype appeared a few times. The chain recombines TRBV20-1 with TRBJ1-1; D ambiguous. CDR3 length: 15 residues. Trimming pared 3 bases from V and 7 bases from J, leaving 21 bases between. Germline-derived CDR1 and CDR2 are DFQATT and SNEGSKA (reference sequence). DNA of the CDR3: TGCAGTGCTAGTGGAATCAAAGGCCCTCCCTATGAAGCTTTCTTT. It specifies CSASGIKGPPYEAFF.

V and J are TRBV20-1 and TRBJ1-2; D is possibly TRBD1 (6 bases). Germline-derived CDR1 and CDR2 are DFQATT and SNEGSKA (reference sequence). Trimming shortened V by 8 bases and J by 4 bases, and 20 bases separated the two germline ends. The CDR3 totals 14 residues. The CDR3 protein is CSLEGGSTTYGYTF. CDR3 nucleotide sequence: TGCAGTCTCGAAGGGGGATCGACAACCTATGGCTACACCTTC.

This clonotype was observed a few times. As DNA, the CDR3 is TGTGCCAGCAGCTTGGATTCAGGCAGAAGCTCCTACGAGCAGTACGTC. This translates into CASSLDSGRSSYEQYV. The chain is built from TRBV5-8 and TRBJ2-7; D uncertain. The V end lost 0 bases, the J end lost 0 bases, and 13 bases lay between the germline ends. This CDR3 is built from 16 residues. Germline V gene data show CDR1 as SGHTS and CDR2 as YDEGEE.